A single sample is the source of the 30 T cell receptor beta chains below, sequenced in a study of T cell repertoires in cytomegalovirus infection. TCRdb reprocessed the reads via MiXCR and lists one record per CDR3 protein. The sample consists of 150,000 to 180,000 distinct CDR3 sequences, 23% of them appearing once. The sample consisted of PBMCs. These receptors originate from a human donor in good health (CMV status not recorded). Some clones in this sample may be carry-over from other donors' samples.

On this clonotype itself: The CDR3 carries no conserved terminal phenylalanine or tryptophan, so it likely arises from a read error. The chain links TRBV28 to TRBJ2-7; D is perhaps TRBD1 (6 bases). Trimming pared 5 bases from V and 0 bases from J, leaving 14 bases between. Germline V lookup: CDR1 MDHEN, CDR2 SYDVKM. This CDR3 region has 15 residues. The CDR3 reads CASSAPGQSSYEQYS. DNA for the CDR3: TGTGCCAGCAGTGCCCCAGGACAGAGCTCCTACGAGCAGTACTCC.

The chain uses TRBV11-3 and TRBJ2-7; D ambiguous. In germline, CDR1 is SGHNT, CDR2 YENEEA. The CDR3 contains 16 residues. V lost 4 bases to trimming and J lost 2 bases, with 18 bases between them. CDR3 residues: CASSSSTKALTYEQYF. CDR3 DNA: TGTGCCAGCAGCTCCTCTACGAAGGCTCTAACCTACGAGCAGTACTTC.

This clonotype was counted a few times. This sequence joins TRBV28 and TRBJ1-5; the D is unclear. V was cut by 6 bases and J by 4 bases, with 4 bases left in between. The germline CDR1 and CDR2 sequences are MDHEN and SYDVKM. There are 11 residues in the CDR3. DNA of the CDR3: TGTGCCAGCAGGGCAAATCAGCCCCAGCATTTT. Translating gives CASRANQPQHF.

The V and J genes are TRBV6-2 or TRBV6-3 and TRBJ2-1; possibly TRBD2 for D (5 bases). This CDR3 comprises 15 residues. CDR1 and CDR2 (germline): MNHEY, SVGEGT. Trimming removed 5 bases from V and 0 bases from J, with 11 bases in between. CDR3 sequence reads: CASSKTGSSYNEQFF. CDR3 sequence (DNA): TGTGCCAGCAGTAAGACGGGGAGCTCCTACAATGAGCAGTTCTTC.

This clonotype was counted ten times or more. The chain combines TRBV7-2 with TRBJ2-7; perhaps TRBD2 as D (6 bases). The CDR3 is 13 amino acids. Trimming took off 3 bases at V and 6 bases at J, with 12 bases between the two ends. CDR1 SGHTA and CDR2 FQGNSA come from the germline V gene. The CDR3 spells CASSFGTGREQYF. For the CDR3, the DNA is TGTGCCAGCAGCTTCGGGACTGGACGCGAGCAGTACTTC.

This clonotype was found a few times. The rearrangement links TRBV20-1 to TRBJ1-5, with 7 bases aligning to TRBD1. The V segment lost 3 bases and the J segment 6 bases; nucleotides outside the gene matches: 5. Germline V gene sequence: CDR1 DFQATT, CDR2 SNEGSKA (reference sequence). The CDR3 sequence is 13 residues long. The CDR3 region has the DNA TGCAGTGCTAGCGACAGGGTGCTTCAGCCCCAGCATTTT. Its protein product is CSASDRVLQPQHF.

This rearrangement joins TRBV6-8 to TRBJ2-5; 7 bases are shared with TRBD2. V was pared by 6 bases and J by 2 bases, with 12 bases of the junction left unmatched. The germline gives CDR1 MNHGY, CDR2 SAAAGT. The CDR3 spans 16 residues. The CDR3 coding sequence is TGTGCCAGCAGGGGGGGGGGAGCCGGCGAACAAGAGACCCAGTACTTC. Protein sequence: CASRGGGAGEQETQYF.

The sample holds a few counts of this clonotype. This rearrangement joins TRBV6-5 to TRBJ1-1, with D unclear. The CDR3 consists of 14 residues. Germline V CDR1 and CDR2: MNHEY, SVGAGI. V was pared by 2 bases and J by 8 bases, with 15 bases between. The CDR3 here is CASSYAGVTGEAFF. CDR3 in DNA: TGTGCCAGCAGTTACGCTGGAGTAACGGGGGAAGCTTTCTTT.

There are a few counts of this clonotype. The CDR3 loop reads CASSVGQGAGELFF. The CDR3 nucleotides are TGTGCCAGCAGCGTCGGACAGGGGGCCGGGGAGCTGTTTTTT. The V gene is TRBV7-6, the J gene TRBJ2-2, with 10 bases matching TRBD1. V shed 5 bases and J 6 bases; nucleotides not matched to a gene: 3. Germline assignment: CDR1 SGHVS and CDR2 FNYEAQ. The length of the CDR3 is 14 residues. Combining the CDR3 with reference TRBV7-6 and TRBJ2-2 gives the whole variable domain GAGVSQSPRYKVTKRGQDVALRCDPISGHVSLYWYRQALGQGPEFLTYFNYEAQQDKSGLPNDRFSAERPEGSISTLTIQRTEQRDSAMYRCASSVGQGAGELFFGEGSRLTVL.

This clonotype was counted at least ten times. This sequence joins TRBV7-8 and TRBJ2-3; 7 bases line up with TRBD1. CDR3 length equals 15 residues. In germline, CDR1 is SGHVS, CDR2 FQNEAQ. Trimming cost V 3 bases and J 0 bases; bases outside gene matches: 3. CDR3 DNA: TGTGCCAGCAGCTTCACAGGGGATAGCACAGATACGCAGTATTTT. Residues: CASSFTGDSTDTQYF.

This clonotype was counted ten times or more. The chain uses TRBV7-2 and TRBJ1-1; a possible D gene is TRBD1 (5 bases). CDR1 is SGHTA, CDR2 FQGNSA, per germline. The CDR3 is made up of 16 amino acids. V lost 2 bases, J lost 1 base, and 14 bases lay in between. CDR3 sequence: CASSLLYGGKNTEAFF. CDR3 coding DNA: TGTGCCAGCAGCTTACTATATGGGGGGAAGAACACTGAAGCTTTCTTT.

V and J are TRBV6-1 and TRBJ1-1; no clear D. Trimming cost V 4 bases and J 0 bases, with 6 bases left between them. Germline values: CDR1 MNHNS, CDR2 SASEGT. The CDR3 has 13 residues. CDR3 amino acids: CASSVKVNTEAFF. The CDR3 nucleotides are TGTGCCAGCAGTGTTAAGGTGAACACTGAAGCTTTCTTT.

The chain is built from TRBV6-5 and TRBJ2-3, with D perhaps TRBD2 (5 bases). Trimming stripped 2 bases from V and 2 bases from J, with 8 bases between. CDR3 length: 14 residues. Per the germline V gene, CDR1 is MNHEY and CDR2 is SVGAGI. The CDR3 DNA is TGTGCCAGCAGTTACACGGACTCCACAGATACGCAGTATTTT. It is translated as CASSYTDSTDTQYF.

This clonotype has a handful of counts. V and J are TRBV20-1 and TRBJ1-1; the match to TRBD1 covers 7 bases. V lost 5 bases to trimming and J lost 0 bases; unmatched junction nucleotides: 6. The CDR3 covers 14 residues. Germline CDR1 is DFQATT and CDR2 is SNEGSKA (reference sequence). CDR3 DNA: TGCAGTGCTGATGGGACAGTCATGAACACTGAAGCTTTCTTT. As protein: CSADGTVMNTEAFF.

The CDR3 region has the DNA TGTGCCAGCAGTTACCGGGTCGGGAACACTGAAGCTTTCTTT. The encoded protein is CASSYRVGNTEAFF. This chain links TRBV6-1 with TRBJ1-1, with no clear D. The V and J ends lost 5 bases and 1 base respectively, with 11 bases between them. This CDR3 is built from 14 residues. In germline, CDR1 is MNHNS, CDR2 SASEGT.

CDR3 amino acids: CASVGLGGYNQPQHF. The CDR3 bases are TGTGCCAGTGTCGGATTGGGGGGATACAATCAGCCCCAGCATTTT. The chain employs TRBV28 and TRBJ1-5; D is possibly TRBD1 (5 bases). V was shortened by 9 bases and J by 3 bases, with 18 bases between the two germline ends. Germline CDR1 and CDR2: MDHEN and SYDVKM. The CDR3 sequence is 15 residues long.

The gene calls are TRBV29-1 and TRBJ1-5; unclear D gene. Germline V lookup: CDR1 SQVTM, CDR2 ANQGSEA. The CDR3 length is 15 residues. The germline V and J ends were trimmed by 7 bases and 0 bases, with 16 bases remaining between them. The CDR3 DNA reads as TGCAGCGCAAGGACGGACGATTATAGCAATCAGCCCCAGCATTTT. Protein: CSARTDDYSNQPQHF.

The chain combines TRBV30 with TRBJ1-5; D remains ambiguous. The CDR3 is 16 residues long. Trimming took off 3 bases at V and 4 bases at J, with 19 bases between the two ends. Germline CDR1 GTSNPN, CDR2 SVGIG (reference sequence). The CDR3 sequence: CAWSAETGRSNQPQHF. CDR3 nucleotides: TGTGCCTGGAGCGCCGAGACCGGAAGGAGTAATCAGCCCCAGCATTTT.

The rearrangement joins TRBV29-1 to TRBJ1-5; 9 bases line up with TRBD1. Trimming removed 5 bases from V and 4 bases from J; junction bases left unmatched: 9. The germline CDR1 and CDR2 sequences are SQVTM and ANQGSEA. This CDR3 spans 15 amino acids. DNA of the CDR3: TGCAGCGTTATAGGGACAGGGTCGGGGAATCAGCCCCAGCATTTT. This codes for CSVIGTGSGNQPQHF.

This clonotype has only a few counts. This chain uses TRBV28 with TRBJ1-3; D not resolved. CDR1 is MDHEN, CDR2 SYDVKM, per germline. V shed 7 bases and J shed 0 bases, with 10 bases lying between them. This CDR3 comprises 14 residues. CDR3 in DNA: TGTGCCAGCACCTGGGGTGCCTCTGGAAACACCATATATTTT. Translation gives CASTWGASGNTIYF.

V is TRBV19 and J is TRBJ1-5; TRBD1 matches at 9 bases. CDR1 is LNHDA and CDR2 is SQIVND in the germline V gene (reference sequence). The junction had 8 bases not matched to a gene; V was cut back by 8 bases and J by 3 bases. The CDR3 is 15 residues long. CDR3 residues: CASGRDRATNQPQHF. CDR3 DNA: TGTGCCAGTGGCCGGGACAGGGCCACCAATCAGCCCCAGCATTTT.

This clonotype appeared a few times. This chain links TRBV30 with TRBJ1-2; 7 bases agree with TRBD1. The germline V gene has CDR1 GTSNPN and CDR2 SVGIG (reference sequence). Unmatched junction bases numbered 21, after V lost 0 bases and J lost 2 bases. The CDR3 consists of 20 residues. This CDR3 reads CAWSVLPSMGQPRTNYGYTF. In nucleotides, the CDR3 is TGTGCCTGGAGTGTTTTACCGAGTATGGGACAGCCAAGAACCAACTATGGCTACACCTTC.

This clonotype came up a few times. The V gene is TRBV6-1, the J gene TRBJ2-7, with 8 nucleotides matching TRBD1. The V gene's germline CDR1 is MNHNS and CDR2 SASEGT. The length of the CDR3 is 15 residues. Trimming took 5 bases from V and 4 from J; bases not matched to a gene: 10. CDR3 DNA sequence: TGTGCCAGCAGTCAAGAGGACAGGGTTAGATACGAGCAGTACTTC. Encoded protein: CASSQEDRVRYEQYF.

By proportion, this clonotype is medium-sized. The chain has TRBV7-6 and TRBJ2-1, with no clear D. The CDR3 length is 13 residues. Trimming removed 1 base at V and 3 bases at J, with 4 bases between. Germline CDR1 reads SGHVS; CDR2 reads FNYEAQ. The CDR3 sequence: CASSLEYYNEQFF. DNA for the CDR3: TGTGCCAGCAGCTTAGAATACTACAATGAGCAGTTCTTC.

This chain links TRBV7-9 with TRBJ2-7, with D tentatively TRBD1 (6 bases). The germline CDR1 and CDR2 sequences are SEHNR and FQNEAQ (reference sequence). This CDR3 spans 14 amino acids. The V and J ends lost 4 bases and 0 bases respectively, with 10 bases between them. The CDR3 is CASSSGQFSYEQYF. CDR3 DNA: TGTGCCAGCAGCTCCGGACAGTTCTCCTACGAGCAGTACTTC.

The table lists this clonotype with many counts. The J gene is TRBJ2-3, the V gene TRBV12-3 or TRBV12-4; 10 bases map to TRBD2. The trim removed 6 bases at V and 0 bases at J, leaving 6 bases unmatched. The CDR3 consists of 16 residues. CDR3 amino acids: CASRNSGRPSTDTQYF. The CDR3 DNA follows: TGTGCCAGCAGAAATAGCGGGAGGCCGAGCACAGATACGCAGTATTTT.

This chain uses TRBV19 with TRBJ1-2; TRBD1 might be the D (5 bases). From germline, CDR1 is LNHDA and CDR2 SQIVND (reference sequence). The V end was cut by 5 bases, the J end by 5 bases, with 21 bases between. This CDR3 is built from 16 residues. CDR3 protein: CASSLTPAGNLYGYTF. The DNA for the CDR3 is TGTGCCAGTAGTCTCACTCCCGCAGGGAATCTTTATGGCTACACCTTC.

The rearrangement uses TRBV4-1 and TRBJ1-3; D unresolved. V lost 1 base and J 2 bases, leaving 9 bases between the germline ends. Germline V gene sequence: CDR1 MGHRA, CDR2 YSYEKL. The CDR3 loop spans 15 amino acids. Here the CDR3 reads CASSQGEGTGNTIYF. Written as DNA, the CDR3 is TGCGCCAGCAGCCAAGGGGAAGGGACTGGAAACACCATATATTTT.

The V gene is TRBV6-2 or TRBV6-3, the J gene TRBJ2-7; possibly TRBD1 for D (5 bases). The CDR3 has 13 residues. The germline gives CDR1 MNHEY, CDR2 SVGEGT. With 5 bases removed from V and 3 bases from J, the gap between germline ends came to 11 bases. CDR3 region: CASSQLQDYEQYF. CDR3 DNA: TGTGCCAGCAGTCAACTACAGGACTACGAGCAGTACTTC.

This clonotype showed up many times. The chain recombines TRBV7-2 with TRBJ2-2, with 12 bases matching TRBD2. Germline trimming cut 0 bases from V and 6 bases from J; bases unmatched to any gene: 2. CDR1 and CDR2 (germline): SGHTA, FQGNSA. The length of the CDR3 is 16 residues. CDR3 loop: CASSLALAGGAGELFF. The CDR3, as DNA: TGTGCCAGCAGCTTAGCTCTAGCGGGAGGGGCCGGGGAGCTGTTTTTT.